Listed below are T cell receptor beta chains from one sample, sequenced in a study of CD8 T cells in Susac syndrome. TCRdb independently ran MiXCR on the immunoSEQ multiplex PCR reads; one entry per CDR3 protein. Seen here are some 400,000 distinct CDR3 sequences, around 83% observed once, and the top ten hold about 0.1%. The specimen sequenced was CD8+ T cells from PBMCs. The source of these receptors is a human donor with multiple sclerosis. Each CDR3 is given with its conserved first and last residue. D genes are given only for firm matches. Rows give clone size only sometimes, using once, few, many, or a class for an expanded clone.

TRBV5-1	.	TRBJ1-2	TRBD1	CASSFAFYNRGDYGYTF	TGCGCCAGCAGCTTCGCTTTTTATAACAGGGGCGACTATGGCTACACCTTC
TRBV14	.	TRBJ2-1	.	CASSQFGTSTYNEQFF	TGTGCCAGCAGCCAATTTGGGACAAGCACCTACAATGAGCAGTTCTTC
TRBV7-9	.	TRBJ1-2	.	CASTEGYGYTF	TGTGCCAGTACCGAAGGCTATGGCTACACCTTC
TRBV15	.	TRBJ2-1	TRBD1	CATSSSGGRSYNEQFF	TGTGCCACCAGCAGCTCAGGGGGCCGCTCCTACAATGAGCAGTTCTTC
TRBV20-1	few	TRBJ2-7	.	CSARDFRGGSSYEQYF	TGCAGTGCTAGAGATTTTAGGGGCGGTAGCTCCTACGAGCAGTACTTC
TRBV27	.	TRBJ2-3	TRBD2	CASSLASGRTDTQYF	TGTGCCAGCAGTTTAGCTAGCGGGAGGACAGATACGCAGTATTTT
TRBV19	.	TRBJ2-3	.	CASSALLKGETDTQYF	TGTGCCAGTAGCGCCCTTTTGAAGGGAGAAACAGATACGCAGTATTTT
TRBV10-2	few	TRBJ2-2	TRBD1	CASRQGAKLINTGELFF	TGCGCCAGTAGACAGGGGGCGAAGCTGATCAACACCGGGGAGCTGTTTTTT
TRBV6-1	.	TRBJ2-7	.	CASSDNSPSYEQYF	TGTGCCAGCAGTGATAACAGTCCCTCCTACGAGCAGTACTTC
TRBV5-1	.	TRBJ2-7	.	CASRGVHEQYF	TGCGCCAGCAGGGGGGTCCACGAGCAGTACTTC
TRBV6-5	.	TRBJ2-2	.	CASSYMSGATGELFF	TGTGCCAGCAGTTATATGTCGGGGGCCACCGGGGAGCTGTTTTTT
TRBV10-2	.	TRBJ2-7	.	CASSVGSLSYEQYF	TGCGCCAGCAGTGTAGGGAGCCTCTCCTACGAGCAGTACTTC
TRBV5-6	.	TRBJ1-2	.	CTSRHRAPDNYGYTF	TGTACCAGCAGGCACAGGGCTCCCGATAACTATGGCTACACCTTC
TRBV30	.	TRBJ2-3	TRBD1	CAWSRQGDYTDTQYF	TGTGCCTGGAGCCGACAGGGGGACTACACAGATACGCAGTATTTT
TRBV30	.	TRBJ1-1	TRBD1	CAWRTGLNTEAFF	TGTGCCTGGAGGACAGGGTTGAACACTGAAGCTTTCTTT
TRBV3-1	.	TRBJ1-1	TRBD1	CASSLLLQGENTEAFF	TGTGCCAGCAGTCTCCTTTTACAGGGGGAGAACACTGAAGCTTTCTTT
TRBV23-1	.	TRBJ1-2	.	CASKEGVYYGYTF	TGCGCCAGCAAAGAGGGGGTATACTATGGCTACACCTTC
TRBV19	.	TRBJ2-1	.	CASSIDRIQALYNEQFF	TGTGCCAGTAGTATAGATCGAATACAGGCCCTATACAATGAGCAGTTCTTC
TRBV28	once	TRBJ2-5	.	CASSLLPGLHPQGTGETQYF	TGTGCCAGCAGTTTGTTACCAGGACTGCACCCTCAGGGGACGGGAGAGACCCAGTACTTC
TRBV29-1	.	TRBJ2-7	.	CRRGKVYEQYF	TGTCGAAGAGGCAAAGTATACGAGCAGTACTTC
TRBV3-1	.	TRBJ2-7	.	CASSRQRIPLSSGEQYF	TGTGCCAGCAGCCGGCAGAGGATCCCCCTGTCCTCTGGGGAGCAGTACTTC
TRBV20-1	few	TRBJ2-7	.	CSAPSDSDPSYEQYF	TGCAGTGCACCCTCGGACAGTGATCCCTCCTACGAGCAGTACTTC
TRBV5-4	.	TRBJ2-7	.	CASRDLRDKAYEQYF	TGTGCCAGCAGGGATCTCCGGGACAAAGCCTACGAGCAGTACTTC
TRBV5-1	.	TRBJ1-2	.	CASSGQGKDYGYTF	TGCGCCAGCAGCGGGCAGGGGAAGGACTATGGCTACACCTTC
TRBV27	.	TRBJ2-7	.	CASSLGGGPTYEQYF	TGTGCCAGCAGTTTAGGGGGAGGACCAACCTACGAGCAGTACTTC
TRBV4-1	.	TRBJ2-7	TRBD2	CASSQDPLAGGHYGWEQYF	TGCGCCAGCAGCCAAGATCCCCTAGCGGGGGGGCATTACGGATGGGAGCAGTACTTC
TRBV7-2	.	TRBJ2-5	.	CASSSTVVQETQYF	TGTGCCAGCAGCTCGACAGTTGTCCAAGAGACCCAGTACTTC